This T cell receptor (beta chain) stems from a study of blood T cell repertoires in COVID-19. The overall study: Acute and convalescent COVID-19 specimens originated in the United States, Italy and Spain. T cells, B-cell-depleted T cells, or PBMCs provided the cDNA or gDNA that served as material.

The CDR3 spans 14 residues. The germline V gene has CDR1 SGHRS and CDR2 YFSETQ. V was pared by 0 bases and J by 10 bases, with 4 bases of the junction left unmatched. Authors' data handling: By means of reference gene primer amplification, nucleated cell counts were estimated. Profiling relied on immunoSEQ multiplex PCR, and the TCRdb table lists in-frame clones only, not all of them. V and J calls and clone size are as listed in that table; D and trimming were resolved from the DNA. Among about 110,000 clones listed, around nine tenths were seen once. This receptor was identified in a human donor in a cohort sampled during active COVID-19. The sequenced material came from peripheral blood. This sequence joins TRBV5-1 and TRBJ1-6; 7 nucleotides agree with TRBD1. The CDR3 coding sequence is TGCGCCAGCAGCTTGGCACAGGGGAGATCACCCCTCCACTTT. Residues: CASSLAQGRSPLHF.